A single sample gave rise to the 26 T cell receptor beta chains below, sequenced in a study of vaccination effects on CD4 cells after COVID-19. TCRdb's table, derived via immunoSEQ multiplex PCR, lists solely in-frame clones and lacks some. This table has 30,000 to 35,000 clones, roughly four fifths appearing once. Which antigens these TCRs recognize remains unknown. Upon completion of about eleven days in culture, CD4+ T cells were isolated. Documented for the person is a PCR-confirmed SARS-CoV-2 infection occurring between March and December 2020. Subjects were given two BNT162b2 or mRNA-1273 vaccine doses. Here the sequenced sample was CD4+ T cells from PBMCs cultured without peptide, taken after COVID-19 vaccination. Receptors originate from a human donor who had a prior SARS-CoV-2 infection.

The chain carries TRBV11-2 and TRBJ1-3; unclear D gene. Trimming removed 4 bases at V and 0 bases at J, with 10 bases between. CDR1 SGHAT and CDR2 FQNNGV come from the germline V gene. The CDR3 consists of 15 residues. CDR3 DNA: TGTGCCAGCAGCTGGACGCACGGCTCTGGAAACACCATATATTTT. Translation gives CASSWTHGSGNTIYF.

V usage is TRBV6-6 and J usage is TRBJ1-2, with no clear D. V gave up 2 bases and J gave up 6 bases, with 4 bases separating them. Germline V CDR1 and CDR2: MNHNY, SVGAGI (reference sequence). The CDR3 is made up of 11 amino acids. The CDR3 nucleotides read TGTGCCAGCAGTTACAGGCATGGCTACACCTTC. Encoded protein: CASSYRHGYTF.

The V gene is TRBV4-2, the J gene TRBJ2-7, with a weak D call TRBD1 (5 bases). CDR3 length equals 15 residues. Trimming left V 0 bases short and J 9 bases short, with 18 bases between. The germline CDR1 and CDR2 sequences are LGHNA and YNFKEQ. CDR3 in amino acids: CASSQDPGALRWQYF. In nucleotides, the CDR3 is TGTGCCAGCAGCCAAGATCCTGGGGCTTTGCGTTGGCAGTACTTC.

This clone was seen a few times. This sequence joins TRBV11-3 and TRBJ2-5; the D is unclear. The CDR3 is 12 amino acids. CDR1 and CDR2 from the germline V gene are SGHNT and YENEEA. The V and J ends lost 4 bases and 5 bases respectively, with 8 bases between them. The CDR3 here is CASSSGAETQYF. The DNA of the CDR3 is TGTGCCAGCAGCTCGGGTGCGGAGACCCAGTACTTC.

This clone occurred once. The CDR3 sequence is CASSVPISSSNQPQHF. The CDR3 bases are TGTGCCAGTAGTGTCCCCATCAGTTCCAGCAATCAGCCCCAGCATTTT. The chain uses TRBV19 and TRBJ1-5, with D uncertain. CDR1 LNHDA and CDR2 SQIVND come from the germline V gene (reference sequence). CDR3 length equals 16 residues. V lost 5 bases and J lost 1, with 15 bases in between. The complete variable domain, with remaining parts taken from reference TRBV19 and TRBJ1-5, reads DGGITQSPKYLFRKEGQNVTLSCEQNLNHDAMYWYRQDPGQGLRLIYYSQIVNDFQKGDIAEGYSVSREKKESFPLTVTSAQKNPTAFYLCASSVPISSSNQPQHFGDGTRLSIL.

The chain links TRBV15 to TRBJ1-4; D unclear. The V gene's germline CDR1 is LNHNV and CDR2 YYDKDF (reference sequence). The CDR3 runs 15 residues. V gave up 4 bases and J gave up 8 bases, with 17 bases separating them. CDR3 in amino acids: CATSTSHGGKEKLFF. The CDR3 nucleotides are TGTGCCACCAGCACATCCCACGGTGGGAAGGAAAAACTGTTTTTT.

This clone came up a few times. V is TRBV19 and J is TRBJ2-1; 12 bases agree with TRBD2. After removal of 7 bases from V and 6 bases from J, the junction contained 10 bases not matched to a gene. The CDR3 has 16 amino acids. Germline V gene data show CDR1 as LNHDA and CDR2 as SQIVND (reference sequence). The CDR3 is CASTWRTSGNPNEQFF. The CDR3 coding sequence is TGTGCCAGTACCTGGAGGACTAGCGGGAATCCCAATGAGCAGTTCTTC. Full variable domain (missing parts from reference TRBV19 and TRBJ2-1): DGGITQSPKYLFRKEGQNVTLSCEQNLNHDAMYWYRQDPGQGLRLIYYSQIVNDFQKGDIAEGYSVSREKKESFPLTVTSAQKNPTAFYLCASTWRTSGNPNEQFFGPGTRLTVL.

Regarding this clone: A read error may account for a junction end that differs from germline. The rearrangement uses TRBV12-3 or TRBV12-4 and TRBJ1-4, with a tentative D call TRBD1 (5 bases). CDR3 size: 13 residues. CDR3 region: CASSSNGDRVPHF. DNA of the CDR3: TGTGCCAGCAGTTCGAATGGGGACCGAGTCCCCCATTTT.

This chain links TRBV7-2 with TRBJ2-5; 8 nucleotides agree with TRBD2. Trimming took 6 bases from V and 4 from J; bases not matched to a gene: 7. The CDR3 has 14 amino acids. Per the germline V gene, CDR1 is SGHTA and CDR2 is FQGNSA. CDR3 loop: CASRKSSGRETQYF. Here the CDR3 DNA reads TGTGCCAGCAGGAAGAGCAGCGGGAGAGAGACCCAGTACTTC. Looking up the rest from reference TRBV7-2 and TRBJ2-5 gives the full variable domain: GAGVSQSPSNKVTEKGKDVELRCDPISGHTALYWYRQSLGQGLEFLIYFQGNSAPDKSGLPSDRFSAERTGGSVSTLTIQRTQQEDSAVYLCASRKSSGRETQYFGPGTRLLVL.

The V and J genes are TRBV3-1 (or the pseudogene TRBV3-2) and TRBJ1-1; no clear D gene. CDR3 length: 13 amino acids. Trimming stripped 4 bases from V and 11 bases from J, with 17 bases between. In germline, CDR1 is LGHDT, CDR2 YNNKEL (reference sequence). This CDR3 reads CASSLNGEKGAFF. The CDR3 DNA sequence: TGTGCCAGCAGCCTAAATGGGGAAAAGGGTGCTTTCTTT.

J is TRBJ2-2 and V is TRBV7-2, with 9 positions matching TRBD1. The CDR3 sequence is 16 residues long. J gave up 5 bases and V 5 bases, and 9 bases lay outside the gene matches. The germline V gene encodes CDR1 SGHTA and CDR2 FQGNSA. The chain's CDR3 is CASSQPPGQGTGELFF. The CDR3 region has the DNA TGTGCCAGCAGCCAACCCCCCGGACAGGGGACCGGGGAGCTGTTTTTT.

The chain employs TRBV5-4 and TRBJ2-3; 9 nucleotides match TRBD2. The V segment lost 5 bases and the J segment 0 bases; nucleotides outside the gene matches: 7. This CDR3 spans 16 amino acids. Germline loops: CDR1 SGHNT, CDR2 YYREEE (reference sequence). The CDR3 region has the DNA TGTGCCAGCAGACCTGGGACTAGCAGAAGCACAGATACGCAGTATTTT. The encoded protein is CASRPGTSRSTDTQYF.

In DNA, the CDR3 is TGTGCCAGCAGCTCCCAGGGGGGGGCGGGGGAGCAGTACTTC. Protein product: CASSSQGGAGEQYF. This rearrangement joins TRBV7-2 to TRBJ2-7, with D perhaps TRBD1 or TRBD2 (7 bases each). CDR1 and CDR2 (germline): SGHTA, FQGNSA. The CDR3 consists of 14 residues. Trimming removed 4 bases from V and 7 bases from J, with 17 bases in between.

V is TRBV6-1 and J is TRBJ1-2; D gene uncertain. There are 14 residues in the CDR3. Germline assignment: CDR1 MNHNS and CDR2 SASEGT. Trimming pared 1 base from V and 4 bases from J, leaving 10 bases between. The CDR3 DNA is TGTGCCAGCAGTGAAGGCCCTCAGAGCTATGGCTACACCTTC. Protein: CASSEGPQSYGYTF.

In DNA, the CDR3 is TGTGCCAGCAGTTCTATAAGAGGCACTGAAGCTTTCTTT. It specifies CASSSIRGTEAFF. The chain couples TRBV6-2 or TRBV6-3 to TRBJ1-1; D call uncertain. The CDR3 loop spans 13 amino acids. V gave up 4 bases and J gave up 4 bases, with 10 bases separating them. Germline V CDR1 and CDR2: MNHEY, SVGEGT.

CDR3 sequence: CASSELAGAITGELFF. CDR3 DNA sequence: TGTGCCAGCAGTGAACTAGCGGGGGCAATCACCGGGGAGCTGTTTTTT. V and J are TRBV2 and TRBJ2-2; 10 bases agree with TRBD2. Germline CDR1 SNHLY, CDR2 FYNNEI. The CDR3 length is 16 residues. J was trimmed by 4 bases and V by 2 bases; bases with no gene match: 4.

V and J are TRBV7-2 and TRBJ1-2; tentative D call: TRBD1 (5 bases). Germline assignment: CDR1 SGHTA and CDR2 FQGNSA. V was cut by 5 bases and J by 7 bases, with 14 bases left in between. This CDR3 has 13 residues. CDR3 sequence reads: CASSRWDVFGYTF. CDR3 nucleotide sequence: TGTGCCAGCAGCCGATGGGACGTTTTTGGCTACACCTTC.

Only one count was recorded for this clone. V and J are TRBV4-3 and TRBJ2-3; a weak D match, TRBD2 (6 bases). The CDR3 covers 15 residues. In germline, CDR1 is LGHNA, CDR2 YSLEER. V lost 5 bases, J lost 3 bases, and 15 bases lay in between. In DNA form, the CDR3 reads TGCGCCAGCAGCTTCCTGACTAGGAGTACAGATACGCAGTATTTT. Translating it yields CASSFLTRSTDTQYF.

This clone was seen a single time. The chain uses TRBV12-3 or TRBV12-4 and TRBJ1-6; no firm D call. CDR3 size: 12 residues. Trimming cost V 2 bases and J 13 bases, with 9 bases left between them. CDR3 coding DNA: TGTGCCAGCAGTTTAATGGTGGGGCCCCTCCACTTT. Translated: CASSLMVGPLHF.

The chain has TRBV12-5 and TRBJ2-7; TRBD1 matches at 7 bases. CDR1 is LGHNT, CDR2 FRNRAP, per germline. The V and J ends lost 2 bases and 7 bases, in that order; junction bases with no gene match: 11. The CDR3 runs 15 residues. CDR3 loop: CASGLRQGEMEEQYF. CDR3 DNA sequence: TGTGCTAGTGGTTTGAGACAGGGAGAAATGGAAGAGCAGTACTTC.

As concerns this clone: This CDR3 is also generated by other DNA sequences in the sample. The chain employs TRBV18 and TRBJ2-1, with 13 bases fitting TRBD2. This CDR3 region has 15 residues. CDR1 and CDR2 from the germline V gene are KGHSH and LQKENI. Trimming took 3 bases from V and 5 from J; bases not matched to a gene: 1. CDR3: CASSPGLAGDNEQFF. The CDR3 coding sequence is TGTGCCAGCTCACCCGGACTAGCGGGGGACAATGAGCAGTTCTTC.

A note on this clone: One junction end disagrees with the germline gene, perhaps due to a read error. The chain carries TRBV18 and TRBJ1-2; tentatively, D is TRBD1 (5 bases). CDR1 and CDR2 (germline): KGHSH, LQKENI. The CDR3 is 15 amino acids. The chain's CDR3 is CASSPQPTANYGYTF. CDR3 coding DNA: TGTGCCAGCTCCCCACAGCCGACAGCGAACTATGGCTACACCTTC.

The chain links TRBV30 to TRBJ1-2; 9 bases are a match to TRBD1. The CDR3 is 15 amino acids. Germline loops: CDR1 GTSNPN, CDR2 SVGIG (reference sequence). Trimming took 6 bases from V and 5 from J; bases not matched to a gene: 13. In DNA, the CDR3 is TGTGCCTGTCCGAACGACAGGGACAGGGTTTATGGCTACACCTTC. Amino acid sequence: CACPNDRDRVYGYTF.

The gene calls are TRBV5-1 and TRBJ2-3, with 7 bases identical to TRBD2. The junction had 9 bases not matched to a gene; V was cut back by 0 bases and J by 5 bases. CDR1 and CDR2 from the germline V gene are SGHRS and YFSETQ. The CDR3 extends over 16 amino acids. The CDR3 DNA reads TGCGCCAGCAGCTTGGGTTCTATAGCGGGCGGAGATACGCAGTATTTT. Protein: CASSLGSIAGGDTQYF.

This clone has only a few counts. The chain has TRBV28 and TRBJ1-2; 9 nucleotides line up with TRBD1. Germline V CDR1 and CDR2: MDHEN, SYDVKM. V shed 7 bases and J 2 bases; nucleotides not matched to a gene: 5. This CDR3 is built from 14 residues. In DNA, the CDR3 is TGTGCCAGCACCCTGACAGGGGGAAACTATGGCTACACCTTC. This gives the protein CASTLTGGNYGYTF.

This clone has more than one count but fewer than ten. This chain connects TRBV3-1 (or the pseudogene TRBV3-2) to TRBJ1-2; maybe TRBD1 (5 bases). The CDR3 sequence is 13 residues long. Germline CDR1 and CDR2: LGHDT and YNNKEL (reference sequence). V was pared by 4 bases and J by 3 bases, with 9 bases between. The CDR3 spells CASSLGTDYGYTF. The CDR3 DNA sequence: TGTGCCAGCAGCCTCGGGACCGACTATGGCTACACCTTC.